This TCR beta chain was obtained from a study of blood T cells in healthy people across ages (dated by TCRdb to between 2014 and 2017). About the full investigation: Template switching captured roughly one uniquely barcoded TCR beta cDNA molecule per two T cells in model experiments. The study measured age-related changes in TCR beta repertoire diversity using deep sequencing normalized with unique cDNA molecular identifiers. The donors were split into four age groups: young (average 16 years), middle-aged (about 40), aged (around 67) and long-lived (roughly 80). Donors of different ages were randomly distributed across sequencing lanes to avoid experimental bias. The study analyzed two additional independent replicas of 1 million unique cDNA reads from the same blood draw for two donors, one aged 18 to 29 and one aged 80 or older.

Reading from cysteine to phenylalanine, the CDR3 counts 13 amino acids. Only the CDR3 DNA stays, 39 bases, in frame from base 1. V loses 2 bases of germline sequence and J loses 10 bases, and the interval between the two ends is 12 bases. From the germline V gene (reference sequence), CDR1 is MNHEY and CDR2 is SMNVEV. For this clonotype: Its specific antigen is unknown. Base quality data are lacking; no much larger clone is found one base away.

The method behind the library was 5' RACE. The sequencer was an Illumina HiSeq 2500. A second roughly 6 to 11 cycle PCR used a sample-barcoded 5' primer and a J-beta primer mix. Each TCR beta cDNA molecule received a unique molecular identifier from a template-switch 5' adaptor carrying 12 random nucleotides. At least 2.5 million CDR3-containing paired-end reads were obtained from each sample. The Mint cDNA synthesis kit, primed by a TRBC-specific oligonucleotide, was used to synthesize first-strand cDNA from all RNA. Following uracil-DNA glycosylase treatment, a first 18-cycle PCR with universal primers M1SS and BC2_uni_R was performed on all cDNA. The original pipeline was this. Each sample was normalized by randomly selecting 1 million high-quality reads, each carrying a distinct molecular identifier. Instead of being binned into consensus sequences, reads with shared molecular identifiers were discarded. MiTCR, set to a Q25 quality threshold and the strictest error-elimination algorithm, was used for CDR3 identification, clonotype clustering and error correction. A nonparametric unseen species model using Euler transformation provided a lower-bound estimate of total TCR beta diversity. TCRdb applied fastp at Q25 and MiXCR to the public reads, then kept only in-frame beta chains. Here each entry gathers all rows of one CDR3 protein and keeps the most common genes and DNA. The V and J calls and clone size are TCRdb's, not the authors'. A total of about 1.6 million distinct CDR3 sequences appear in this sample, 30% to 40% of them only once. Clones ranked in the top ten supply over 9% of the sample.

What the authors observed across the whole study: The long-lived group showed more naive CD4+ T cells, fewer expanded clones and increased TCR diversity than the aged group, suggesting age selection. Because the CMV infection status of the donors was unknown, age-related changes in expanded clonotypes may potentially have been confounded. A strong correlation was found between observed TCR beta diversity and the percentage of naive T cells measured by flow cytometry. Observed TCR beta diversity per million T cells fell roughly linearly with age, and a significant reduction was already apparent by age roughly 40. Estimates of total diversity based on one million sequenced T cells were regarded as lower bounds and as underestimates. Because profiling used bulk unsorted PBMCs, naive and antigen-experienced compartments could not be compared conclusively.

Donors were 35 to 40 systemically healthy Caucasian individuals from Russia aged roughly 6 to 95 years. Each donor gave around 9.5 milliliters of peripheral blood, collected into EDTA-treated Vacutainer tubes. PBMCs were isolated by Ficoll-Paque density-gradient centrifugation, with at least 6 million obtained per sample. Trizol reagent was used to extract total RNA from the PBMCs, yielding at least 5.5 micrograms per sample. For every donor, an aliquot of PBMCs went through flow cytometry to measure the percentages of naive CD45RAhigh/CD27high T cells. The chain uses TRBV27 and TRBJ1-5, with the D gene not clear enough to name. The source of this sequence is a woman aged 25 to 39 in good health. Material: blood. The sequenced DNA: TGTGCCAGCAGTTTACTGGGTAGCGAACCCCAGCATTTT. Translated, this is CASSLLGSEPQHF.